The 16 T cell receptor beta chains given below trace back to one sample, sequenced in a study of early T cells in non-severe SARS-CoV-2 infection (dated by TCRdb to about 2021). The library was produced with 5' RACE. The instrument was a NextSeq 500. TCRdb's own reprocessing of the public reads used fastp at Q25 and MiXCR and kept productive beta chains. Every distinct CDR3 protein forms one entry, paired with its most common genes and DNA. The sample profile shows 25,000 to 30,000 distinct CDR3 sequences; around 4.6% of them were found once. The top ten clones comprise roughly an eighth of the sample. Sequenced material: whole blood. The receptors were sampled from an adult who was a healthcare worker with PCR-confirmed SARS-CoV-2 infection or an uninfected control (not recorded which).

This clonotype appeared many times. V usage is TRBV20-1 and J usage is TRBJ1-5; the match to TRBD1 covers 7 bases. Germline lookup yields CDR1 DFQATT and CDR2 SNEGSKA (reference sequence). Losses at the gene ends were 2 bases for V and 3 bases for J; bases not matched to a gene: 7. This CDR3 comprises 15 residues. The CDR3 loop reads CSARIRGTDNQPQHF. The CDR3 DNA is TGCAGTGCTAGAATAAGGGGGACAGACAATCAGCCCCAGCATTTT.

This clonotype was seen at least ten times. V is TRBV2 and J is TRBJ2-1, with no clear D. V was trimmed by 4 bases and J by 6 bases, leaving 10 bases between them. The CDR3 has 13 residues. CDR1 is SNHLY, CDR2 FYNNEI, per germline. CDR3 sequence reads: CASSGFGSNEQFF. Written as DNA, the CDR3 is TGTGCCAGCAGTGGATTCGGCAGCAATGAGCAGTTCTTC. The whole variable domain, filled in from reference TRBV2 and TRBJ2-1, reads EPEVTQTPSHQVTQMGQEVILRCVPISNHLYFYWYRQILGQKVEFLVSFYNNEISEKSEIFDDQFSVERPDGSNFTLKIRSTKLEDSAMYFCASSGFGSNEQFFGPGTRLTVL.

This clonotype was recorded at least ten times. The chain is built from TRBV20-1 and TRBJ2-1; 8 positions match TRBD2. Unmatched junction bases numbered 11, after V lost 0 bases and J lost 4 bases. In germline, CDR1 is DFQATT, CDR2 SNEGSKA (reference sequence). There are 17 residues in the CDR3. The CDR3 bases are TGCAGTGCTAGAGATCCTAACGGGAGGGTTTCTTACAATGAGCAGTTCTTC. This translates into CSARDPNGRVSYNEQFF.

This clonotype has a handful of counts. The V gene is TRBV29-1, the J gene TRBJ2-1; D not certain. CDR1 and CDR2 (germline): SQVTM, ANQGSEA. Trimming cost V 6 bases and J 6 bases, with 15 bases left between them. This CDR3 is built from 13 residues. The CDR3 protein is CSVMGSRSNEQFF. The CDR3 DNA reads TGCAGCGTGATGGGTTCGCGGTCCAATGAGCAGTTCTTC.

The chain employs TRBV12-3 or TRBV12-4 and TRBJ2-1; D is ambiguous. The V end lost 6 bases, the J end lost 8 bases, and 11 bases lay between the germline ends. The CDR3 runs to 12 residues. DNA for the CDR3: TGTGCCAGCAGCCTTAGATACCATGAGCAGTTCTTC. Amino acids: CASSLRYHEQFF.

This clonotype was seen ten or more times. This chain connects TRBV27 to TRBJ2-1; D tentatively reads TRBD1 or TRBD2 (6 bases each). With 4 bases removed from V and 6 bases from J, the gap between germline ends came to 13 bases. CDR3 length: 14 residues. CDR1 MNHEY and CDR2 SMNVEV come from the germline V gene (reference sequence). CDR3 sequence: CASSSVGGGNEQFF. The CDR3 DNA reads as TGTGCCAGCAGTTCCGTGGGGGGCGGCAATGAGCAGTTCTTC.

At least ten counts were recorded for this clonotype. V is TRBV2 and J is TRBJ2-1; possibly TRBD1 or TRBD2 for D (5 bases each). Trimming removed 7 bases from V and 5 bases from J, with 15 bases in between. From germline, CDR1 is SNHLY and CDR2 FYNNEI. This CDR3 has 14 residues. CDR3 in amino acids: CASTGRGDHNEQFF. In nucleotides, the CDR3 is TGTGCCAGCACTGGTAGAGGGGACCACAATGAGCAGTTCTTC.

Many counts were recorded for this clonotype. The chain has TRBV20-1 and TRBJ1-1; D is ambiguous. Trimming took off 4 bases at V and 7 bases at J, with 10 bases between the two ends. The CDR3 totals 11 residues. The germline V gene has CDR1 DFQATT and CDR2 SNEGSKA (reference sequence). The CDR3 nucleotides are TGCAGTGCTATCATCCGGGATGAAGCTTTCTTT. This sequence encodes CSAIIRDEAFF.

Ten or more counts support this clonotype. The chain combines TRBV6-5 with TRBJ2-1; D is unclear. Looked up from germline, CDR1 is MNHEY and CDR2 is SVGAGI. This CDR3 spans 14 amino acids. V shed 6 bases and J shed 2 bases, with 11 bases lying between them. CDR3 bases: TGTGCCAGCAGCCCTAGTTCGACCTACAATGAGCAGTTCTTC. As protein: CASSPSSTYNEQFF.

In its sample, this clonotype ranks as medium-sized. The rearrangement uses TRBV20-1 and TRBJ2-7, with D perhaps TRBD2 (5 bases). V lost 1 base and J 3 bases, leaving 7 bases between the germline ends. The CDR3 has 12 amino acids. CDR1 and CDR2 from the germline V gene are DFQATT and SNEGSKA (reference sequence). The CDR3 bases are TGCAGTGCTAGAGCGGGGTACTACGAGCAGTACTTC. Its protein product is CSARAGYYEQYF.

This clonotype was seen at least ten times. CDR3 sequence: CASSIEESQPQHF. CDR3 nucleotides: TGTGCCAGTAGTATAGAGGAGTCGCAGCCCCAGCATTTT. The rearrangement links TRBV19 to TRBJ1-5, with D uncertain. Germline loops: CDR1 LNHDA, CDR2 SQIVND (reference sequence). The length of the CDR3 is 13 residues. V lost 0 bases and J lost 7, with 7 bases in between.

This clonotype was seen many times. The chain has TRBV7-8 and TRBJ1-5; D perhaps matches TRBD1 (6 bases). The CDR3 consists of 18 residues. CDR1 and CDR2 from the germline V gene are SGHVS and FQNEAQ. Trimming cost V 1 base and J 4 bases, with 20 bases left between them. The CDR3 region is CASSLEGGHPTRNQPQHF. The CDR3 coding sequence is TGTGCCAGCAGCTTAGAGGGGGGACACCCGACGAGGAATCAGCCCCAGCATTTT.

This sequence joins TRBV20-1 and TRBJ2-3; D unresolved. V was cut by 1 base and J by 4 bases, with 3 bases left in between. The CDR3 has 11 amino acids. Germline CDR1 DFQATT, CDR2 SNEGSKA (reference sequence). CDR3 coding DNA: TGCAGTGCTAGAGTCTCAGATACGCAGTATTTT. Its translation: CSARVSDTQYF.

In this sample, this clonotype turned up many times. The chain employs TRBV20-1 and TRBJ2-7; TRBD2 agrees at 12 bases. The CDR3 is 16 amino acids. V was clipped by 5 bases and J by 0 bases; unmatched bases: 8. From germline, CDR1 is DFQATT and CDR2 SNEGSKA (reference sequence). CDR3: CSADSRLAGVSYEQYF. In nucleotides, the CDR3 is TGCAGTGCTGACTCCAGACTAGCGGGAGTCTCCTACGAGCAGTACTTC.

This clonotype came up many times. The CDR3 DNA reads TGTGCCAGCAGCTTAGGCGGGAGGCGCACAGATACGCAGTATTTT. Its protein is CASSLGGRRTDTQYF. The chain combines TRBV7-2 with TRBJ2-3; 8 bases align to TRBD2. CDR3 length: 15 amino acids. With V trimmed by 1 base and J by 1 base, 1 base remained unmatched. Germline CDR1 SGHTA, CDR2 FQGNSA.

This clonotype ranks as medium-sized. The chain joins TRBV29-1 to TRBJ1-2; the D is unclear. The CDR3 spans 12 residues. CDR1 and CDR2 (germline): SQVTM, ANQGSEA. V was trimmed by 0 bases and J by 3 bases, leaving 5 bases between them. The CDR3 loop is CSVEEQDYGYTF. In DNA form, the CDR3 reads TGCAGCGTTGAAGAACAAGACTATGGCTACACCTTC.